This TCR beta chain was found in a study of blood T cell repertoires in COVID-19 (dated by TCRdb to about 2020). Regarding the research as a whole: The collaborator samples originated in the United States, Italy and Spain and spanned the acute and convalescent phases of COVID-19. Where HLA class I and class II types were available, the types were taken from metadata supplied by the sample provider, not from assay-based typing. The repertoires were released in a freely available public database meant as a resource for research on the immune response to SARS-CoV-2. The dataset comprised deeply sampled blood TCRbeta repertoires from subjects exposed to, actively infected with, or recovered from COVID-19. The samples were drawn from two sources: the first 160 participants of the ongoing ImmuneRACE study, and about 1,300 subjects contributed by 6 global collaborators. The material from the prospective study consisted of cDNA or gDNA derived from T cells, B-cell-depleted T cells, or PBMCs. Sample metadata almost always included a de-identified subject ID, COVID-19 status, age in years and sex.

The collaborating institutions used their own protocols to collect whole blood in K2EDTA tubes. For TCRbeta analysis, collaborators shipped samples as frozen whole blood, isolated PBMCs, or DNA extracted from either of those sample types. The CDR3 numbers 14 residues from cysteine through phenylalanine. The CDR3 DNA has 42 bases and is translated from base 1. As encoded in the germline V gene, CDR1 is SNHLY while CDR2 is FYNNEI. From V the trimming removes 6 bases and from J it removes 7 bases, while the gene matches leave 10 bases of the junction unaccounted for. TCRbeta CDR3 regions were amplified from genomic DNA by means of the immunoSEQ Assay, a bias-controlled multiplex PCR. As for how the authors treated the data: Within the assay, amplification of reference gene primers was used to estimate how many nucleated cells each sample contained. To quantify the absolute abundance of each unique TCRbeta CDR3 rearrangement, sequence reads were collapsed and filtered. For each sample, productive Simpson clonality was calculated by taking the square root of Simpson's diversity index across productive rearrangements. TCRdb obtained this table from immuneACCESS and retained in-frame rearrangements with V and J assigned. These tables miss some clones; where compared with another copy, unresolved V genes account for less than half of the shortfall, and the remainder is unexplained. Clonal size and the V and J genes are those of that table, whereas D and trimming came from the DNA. The sample table shows about 210,000 clones, and about four fifths are seen once. The ten largest account for 7.5% to 9% of the sample.

Concerning this clone: Its antigen target is currently unknown. Base qualities are not at hand, and no much larger clone is one base apart.

Beyond this particular receptor, the publication reports: How much clinical and demographic metadata was included differed by source and by participant, and the metadata was provided uncurated.

Sequencing was performed on peripheral blood. Recombination linked TRBV2 to TRBJ2-7, with 9 middle bases fitting TRBD2. This receptor was identified in a woman in her fifties or sixties with acute or convalescent COVID-19. The DNA is as follows: TGTGCCAGCAGAGCTAGCGGGATGGGTAGAGAGCAGTACTTC. The translation is CASRASGMGREQYF.